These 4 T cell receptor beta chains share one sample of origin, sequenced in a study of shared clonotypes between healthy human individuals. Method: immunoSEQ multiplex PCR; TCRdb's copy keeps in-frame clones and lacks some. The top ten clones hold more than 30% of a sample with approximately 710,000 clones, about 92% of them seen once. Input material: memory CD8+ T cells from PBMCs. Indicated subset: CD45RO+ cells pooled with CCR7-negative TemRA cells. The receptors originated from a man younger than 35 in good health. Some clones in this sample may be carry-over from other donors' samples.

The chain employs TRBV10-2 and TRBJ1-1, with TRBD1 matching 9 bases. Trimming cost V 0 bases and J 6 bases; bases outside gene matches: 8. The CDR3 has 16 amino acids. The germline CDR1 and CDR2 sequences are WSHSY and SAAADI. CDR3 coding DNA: TGCGCCAGCAGTGAGTCTCGGACAGGGGAGATCCCTGAAGCTTTCTTT. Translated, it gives CASSESRTGEIPEAFF.

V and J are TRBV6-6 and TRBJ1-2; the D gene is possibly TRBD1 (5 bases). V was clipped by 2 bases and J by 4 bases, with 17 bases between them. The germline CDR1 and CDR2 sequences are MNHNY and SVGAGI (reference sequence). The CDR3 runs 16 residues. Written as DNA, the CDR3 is TGTGCCAGCAGTTACGGGACGGAACCTTTCAGCTATGGCTACACCTTC. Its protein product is CASSYGTEPFSYGYTF.

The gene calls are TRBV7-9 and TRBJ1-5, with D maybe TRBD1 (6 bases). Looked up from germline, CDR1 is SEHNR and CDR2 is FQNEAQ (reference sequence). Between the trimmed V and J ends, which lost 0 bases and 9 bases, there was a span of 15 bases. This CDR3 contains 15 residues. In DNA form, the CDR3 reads TGTGCCAGCAGCTTAGCGCAGGGGTCCCGAGGGCCCCAGCATTTT. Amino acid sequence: CASSLAQGSRGPQHF.

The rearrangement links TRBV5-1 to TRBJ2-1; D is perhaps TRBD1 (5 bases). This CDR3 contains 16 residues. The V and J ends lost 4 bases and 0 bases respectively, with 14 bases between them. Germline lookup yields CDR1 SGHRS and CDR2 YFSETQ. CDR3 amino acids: CASSTARVGSYNEQFF. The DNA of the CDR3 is TGCGCCAGCAGCACCGCCAGGGTAGGCTCCTACAATGAGCAGTTCTTC.